The entry below describes one T cell receptor (beta chain). Its specific antigen is unknown. The record has no base qualities; no much larger clone is one base away. This record comes from a study of shared clonotypes between healthy human individuals (dated by TCRdb to the early 2020s). General notes on the study: The cohort comprised two women and a few men aged 18 to 49 years. For each donor, CD4 naive and CD4 memory were each run on three plates, CD8 naive on two plates, and CD8 memory on one plate. Blood TCR repertoires of roughly 5 healthy adults were deeply sequenced to estimate repertoire size and the extent of clonotype sharing between individuals. To increase sequencing depth and limit assay-specific biases, different laboratories used diverse techniques to prepare libraries and sequence TCR repertoires. Leukapheresis yielded between about 0.9 and 8.9 billion PBMCs per donor. Here is what the overall study found, with its caveats: Incomplete sequencing was indicated by rarefaction of sorted-subset datasets, despite the large sequencing depth. Only blood was sampled, and tissue TCR repertoires likely differ from those in blood. The small number of donors limited the genetic and exposure-history diversity represented. Pairwise subsampling indicated that sequencing depth was expected to affect the degree of clonotype sharing among donors. When a few donors were compared, the shared fraction of clonotypes was 5% to 6.5% for naive CD4, around 4% for naive CD8, about 2.5% for memory CD4, and 0.4% for memory CD8. Larger estimated clonotype richness was generally found for naive subsets than for memory subsets. Higher generation probabilities were observed for clonotypes shared by all four sorted-subset donors than for non-shared clonotypes.

The donors were healthy, HIV-negative adults with no recently reported acute infections or vaccinations. Only Caucasian adults living in Nashville, Tennessee, USA were represented among the donors. CD4+ T cells were enriched by magnetic negative selection; naive cells were then positively selected on CD45RA, and the negative fraction formed the memory subset. Blood was obtained by leukapheresis, after which PBMCs were separated by Ficoll-Histopaque density gradient centrifugation and cryopreserved in liquid nitrogen vapor phase. Analytical flow cytometry was used to check the purity and quantity of each magnetically sorted T cell population. Genomic DNA was isolated from each sorted fraction and quantified by UV absorbance on a Nanodrop 2000c. Reading the germline V gene (reference sequence) gives CDR1 SGHKS and CDR2 YYEKEE. Counted from cysteine to phenylalanine, this CDR3 has 13 amino acids. The retained sequence is limited to the CDR3, 39 bases, with the frame set at the first base. Trimming removed 4 bases from V and 2 bases from J, leaving 9 bases between the germline ends.

TCR CDR3 regions were amplified from genomic DNA by multiplex PCR using the deep immunoSEQ assay. Genomic DNA extracted from each cell subset was distributed evenly over all wells of several immunoSEQ 96-well plates, and each plate served as one replicate. For sorted subsets, around 0.2 ug of genomic DNA, equivalent to 25,000 to 35,000 T cell genomes, went into each replicate PCR. Purified libraries were measured with a Qubit 3.0 fluorometer, size-checked on a Bioanalyzer 2100, and measured again with the KAPA Library Quantification kit. Every immunoSEQ 96-well plate was sequenced on a dedicated single-read 150-cycle Illumina NextSeq 550 flow cell. The published analysis was carried out like this. Because the immunoSEQ output held only junctional sequences and lacked quality scores, the filtering could not match the filtering applied to full-length reads. To assign V/J genes and CDR3, sequences were annotated against IMGT germline references using PyIR, a Python wrapper for IgBLAST v1.9. Any read was removed if the V/J assignment was weak (E-value above 1e-6), the CDR3 was missing, or the read contained stop codons, out-of-frame junctions, or ambiguous translated residues. V3J clonotypes were defined as sequences sharing the same inferred V gene, J gene, and CDR3 amino acid sequence. Percentage overlap between repertoires was calculated by dividing the number of shared unique clonotypes by the size of the smaller repertoire. Three approaches were used to assess repertoire richness: RTK rarefaction, the Chao1 estimator, and Recon v2.1 estimates of unobserved clonotypes. Generation probabilities for all TCRbeta clonotypes obtained by the gDNA method from a handful of donors were computed using OLGA. TCRdb re-hosts the immuneACCESS table, in-frame sequences only. Its copies lack some clones; in the studies checked, an unresolved V gene accounts for under half of them, and the cause for the rest is not known. V and J calls and clone size are those listed in that table; D and trimming were worked out from the DNA. This sample has approximately 1.1 million clones in its table, and approximately 80% of those were observed once. 0.5% to 0.6% of the sample lies in the top ten.

The rearrangement combines TRBV5-5 with TRBJ1-2; the D gene is unclear. The source material was memory CD4+ T cells from PBMCs. This sample's cell subset or site label indicates: CD45RA-negative fraction. The clonotype comes from a young man in good health. Some clones in this sample may be carry-over from other donors' samples. The nucleotide sequence is given as TGTGCCAGCAGCCCCGACATAAACTATGGCTACACCTTC. Protein translation: CASSPDINYGYTF. When the CDR3 is completed using the reference TRBV5-5 and TRBJ1-2 genes on either side, the full variable domain is DAGVTQSPTHLIKTRGQQVTLRCSPISGHKSVSWYQQVLGQGPQFIFQYYEKEERGRGNFPDRFSARQFPNYSSELNVNALLLGDSALYLCASSPDINYGYTFGSGTRLTVV.